This TCR beta chain was profiled in a study of cytomegalovirus exposure and HLA in healthy donors (dated by TCRdb to 2016 to 2017). In the study overall: In an earlier analysis of roughly 590 of the donors, roughly 300 Gb of sequence data and 120 million or so unique TCR beta sequences from some 170 million T cells were reported. An earlier analysis of 587 of the donors used high-throughput TCR beta sequencing to judge whether each TCR beta V gene segment behaved as functional or pseudogenic. A later analysis re-analyzed previously published TCR beta repertoires from 666 donors and added high-resolution HLA genotyping to study TCR occurrence patterns. Among about 390 genotyped donors of the cohort, an average of roughly 240,000 unique TCR beta nucleotide sequences were sequenced per donor, roughly 20% of them non-productive. Of the 300 to 450 genotyped donors, approximately 80% fell in the genetic ancestry cluster associated with self-reported Caucasian donors. To predict cytomegalovirus infection status, the study combined high-throughput TCR immunosequencing, statistical association of individual TCRs with disease status, and machine learning. An early release that covered 500 to 800 HLA-typed donors contained approximately 300 gigabases of sequencing data and about 84 million unique TCR sequences. Genome-wide SNP genotypes for about 55% of the roughly 670 donors were used in a later genetic analysis, which treated that subset as a discovery cohort. Donor age, sex, ethnicity and CMV serostatus were compiled together with the repertoire data. A few DR-DQ haplotypes were handled as single units for association and clustering because linkage in the cohort was strong. Using immunosequencing, the study profiled T cell repertoires from about 610 subjects and related those repertoires to cytomegalovirus serostatus. The aim of the study was to test whether cataloging public T cell receptors could identify signatures of past pathogen exposure. The number of typed donors differed by locus: roughly 620-640 for A, B, C, DRB1 and DQB1; some 500 for DQA1; 606 for DPA1; and around 490 for DPB1. HLA typing covered class I and class II loci at four-digit resolution. Every discovery cohort repertoire had been produced on one sequencing platform. Besides the first cohort of 666 subjects, a separate validation cohort made up of roughly 120 different subjects was used. Rather than using new phenotypic data, the later analysis identified candidate immune exposures from TCR beta sequences and from how often those sequences occurred across donors.

Broad study findings and their caveats: The study gave a list of roughly 150 TCR beta chains associated with cytomegalovirus. Because the 87-base-pair reads could not distinguish some IMGT-functional V segments, including TRBV6-2 and TRBV6-3, those segments were excluded. Because counts were too low, seventeen rarely observed V segments, including chromosome 9 orphons, were left out of the earlier analysis of over 550 of the donors. A cluster of highly shared sequence variants was judged likely to be a technical artifact of the sequencing pipeline. For the cohort, immune exposure information was limited to CMV serostatus. In this cohort, only TCR beta chains were sequenced, and detectable features were limited by the absence of alpha or paired-chain data. The authors suggested that the approach could potentially be generalized to other disease states and immunological phenotypes. The presence/absence analyses assumed that sequencing depth was roughly uniform across donors, and that assumption may not be true. While some public TCRs were present in many individuals, most TCR sequences turned up only very rarely across donors. Linkage disequilibrium might explain the correlated functional status among segregating V segments, but an unknown experimental factor could not be excluded. Compared with the approximately 720-donor mean, donors in an Asian-associated ancestry cluster had fewer N-insertions in productive TCRs, according to a later genetic analysis. A few of the identified cytomegalovirus-associated TCR beta chains were confirmed in vitro to be specific for cytomegalovirus antigens. V-gene and J-gene trimming of TCR beta chains was associated with a missense DCLRE1C variant in a later genetic analysis, and the association was replicated in an independent cohort. Because HLA typing was unavailable for some donors at each locus, only the typed subset was used in association tests. In an earlier analysis of approximately 600 of the donors, most TCR beta V segments were observed in productive rearrangements about 87% or about 30% of the time, broadly matching IMGT annotations. Compared with equally common non-associated chains, HLA-associated TCR beta chains in a later analysis were more clonally expanded and had lower generation probabilities. Strong co-occurrence of HLA alleles, especially DR and DQ, made assigning TCR associations to individual alleles difficult. Cytomegalovirus status was reported to be diagnosed by the classifier with high specificity and sensitivity in both the original and validation cohorts. A later analysis found that TCR association rates varied across HLA loci, with DRB1 alleles showing the most associated TCRs and HLA-C alleles the fewest. Several of the top co-occurrence clusters appeared to be linked to parvovirus B19, influenza, CMV and Epstein-Barr virus, according to a later analysis. A further reported finding was that TCR beta sequences accurately predicted the HLA-A and HLA-B alleles for most subjects in the first cohort. A later analysis associated approximately 17,000 TCR beta sequences with specific HLA alleles at a false discovery rate of 0.05. A later analysis found that most CMV-associated TCR beta chains appeared HLA-restricted, with HLA associations seemingly driven largely by CMV exposure.

Libraries were constructed by the immunoSEQ multiplex PCR assay. For the multiplex PCR, a mixture combining 60 forward primers for TCR Vbeta segments and 13 reverse primers for TCR Jbeta segments was used. A multiplex PCR assay on genomic DNA amplified the CDR3 region of rearranged TCR beta genes. The amplified TCR beta libraries were sequenced on the Illumina HiSeq System as 87-base-pair reads. The authors processed their data as follows. A later analysis counted around 72 million unique TCR beta chains across the 600 to 850 repertoires, and 10 million to 11 million of these chains were shared by at least two donors. To remove PCR and sequencing errors, raw reads were error-corrected and collapsed into unique sequences using a nearest-neighbor algorithm that merged closely related sequences. V, D and J gene segments were assigned by aligning CDR3 sequences to IMGT reference sequences. Each retained sequence needed at least a six-nucleotide match to both a V gene segment and a J gene segment. Rearrangements were classified as productive when the CDR3 lacked stop codons and remained in frame with V and J, and all other rearrangements were classified as non-productive. CDR3 was defined by IMGT convention, running from the second conserved V-encoded cysteine to the conserved J-encoded phenylalanine. Sequences without an unambiguous match to a single V gene segment were excluded from the earlier analysis of 500 to 700 of the donors. In an earlier analysis of 500 to 750 of the donors, V segments were called functional above 56.7% productive rearrangements and were called segregating when the between-donor standard deviation exceeded 5%. A statistical classification framework was built for diagnosing cytomegalovirus status from the catalog of TCR beta chain sequences. In a later analysis, V and J genes were assigned by comparing TCR nucleotide sequences against IMGT/GENE-DB human TR gene sequences. In a later analysis, CDR3 sequences and most-parsimonious VDJ recombination scenarios were assigned using the TCRdist pipeline. In a later analysis, each TCR beta chain was defined by its CDR3 amino acid sequence together with its V-gene family, and reads without a unique V-gene family were excluded. In a later analysis, around 650 highly shared, low-generation-probability nucleotide sequences were removed to address suspected cross-contamination and a sequencing artifact. In a later analysis, a clonal expansion index for each public chain was calculated from normalized within-repertoire ranks of inferred template counts. A later analysis computed generation probabilities with a VDJ recombination model fitted to out-of-frame rearrangements, and checked the results against IGoR. A later analysis scored TCR-TCR, TCR-HLA and TCR-CMV co-occurrence with hypergeometric tests, applying a repertoire-size bias correction to TCR pairs. To estimate false discovery rates, a later analysis permuted the HLA or CMV assignments 20 times. In a later analysis, co-occurring TCRs were grouped using DBSCAN, with TCRdist sequence similarity added in when clustering inside HLA-allele-positive subsets. Repertoires with fewer than 30,000 or more than 120,000 public chains were left out of co-occurrence clustering, as were about five repertoires with anomalous nucleotide sharing. This is the immuneACCESS table as TCRdb keeps it, with only in-frame sequences that have V and J called. A part of the clones is gone; compared with another copy, unresolved V genes explain less than half, and the rest is unexplained. Clone size and the V and J calls come from that table; the DNA yielded D and trimming. A total of around 190,000 clones appear in this sample, over 60% of them only once. The ten largest clones capture more than 4% of the sample.

The CDR3, cysteine through phenylalanine, is 16 amino acids long. Only the CDR3 region is kept as DNA, spanning 48 bases read in frame from base 1. The germline V gene yields LGHNA for CDR1 and YNFKEQ for CDR2. In total, 666 healthy bone marrow donors made up the cohort. Cohort members were all nominally healthy when sampled, although unrecorded immune exposures were likely present. The donor tested CMV seropositive, placing the donor among the roughly 300 seropositive members of the cohort. Every donor gave a peripheral blood sample, and the peripheral blood mononuclear cells from that sample were used for TCR beta sequencing. The Qiagen DNeasy Blood Extraction Kit was used to extract genomic DNA from the blood cell samples. Comment on this clone: The specificity of this receptor is unknown. The sample holds no much larger clone one base away, and base qualities are not on file.

Source material: PBMCs. The chain is encoded by TRBV4-2 joined to TRBJ2-5, and 8 junctional nucleotides match TRBD1. The end of the DNA is better explained by TRBJ2-7, so the J call may be wrong. The receptor's source is a man younger than 40 in good health and CMV-seropositive. The nucleotide sequence reads as follows: TGTGCCAGCAGCCAAGATATAGGGACAGGAACCTACGAGCAGTACTTC. Its protein reads: CASSQDIGTGTYEQYF.